These 21 T cell receptor beta chains were sequenced from one sample in a study of molecular identifiers for immune sequencing clone quantification. TCRdb ran MiXCR on the PCR reads and lists one entry per CDR3 protein. This table has fewer than 45,000 distinct CDR3 sequences, 24% appearing once. The sample comprised naive CD8+ T cells from blood, with Jurkat cell RNA spiked in. The sample's subset: FACS-sorted CD8+CD4-CCR7+CD45RA+ naive T cells. These receptors were obtained from a human donor in good health. Some libraries in this study had Jurkat cell RNA spiked in.

This clonotype was observed at least ten times. The chain combines TRBV25-1 with TRBJ2-7; 11 bases align to TRBD1. This CDR3 has 15 amino acids. Germline loops: CDR1 MGHDK, CDR2 SYGVNS. V shed 0 bases, J shed 5 bases, and the junction held 3 bases outside the gene matches. The CDR3 DNA reads as TGTGCCAGCAGTGAATACGGACAGGGGGCGAACGAGCAGTACTTC. It yields the protein CASSEYGQGANEQYF.

This clonotype showed up many times. V and J are TRBV19 and TRBJ2-7, with 10 bases lining up with TRBD1. The CDR3 length is 15 residues. After removal of 3 bases from V and 2 bases from J, the junction contained 4 bases not matched to a gene. The germline V gene encodes CDR1 LNHDA and CDR2 SQIVND (reference sequence). The DNA for the CDR3 is TGTGCCAGTAGTATCGGGACAGGGGCTCCCTACGAGCAGTACTTC. This sequence encodes CASSIGTGAPYEQYF.

V gene TRBV27 combines with J gene TRBJ2-2; 8 positions match TRBD1. The CDR3 spans 14 residues. Germline CDR1 is MNHEY and CDR2 is SMNVEV (reference sequence). Trimming removed 7 bases from V and 5 bases from J; junction bases left unmatched: 6. The CDR3 coding sequence is TGTGCCAGCATGTTTACAGGGGGAACCGGGGAGCTGTTTTTT. Protein sequence: CASMFTGGTGELFF.

To note about this clonotype: A much more abundant neighbour one base away suggests this may be a read error. The chain joins TRBV5-3 to TRBJ1-1; D is unresolved. TRBV5-3 carries the ORF label, with uncertain function. This CDR3 comprises 13 residues. The DNA for the CDR3 is TGTGCCAGCAGCTGGATAGGGAGTAGTGAAGCTTTCTTT. Protein sequence: CASSWIGSSEAFF.

This clonotype was observed a handful of times. A much more abundant neighbour one base away suggests this may be a read error. The chain recombines TRBV7-8 with TRBJ2-5; perhaps TRBD2 as D (6 bases). The CDR3 is made up of 15 amino acids. Germline CDR1 SGHVS, CDR2 FQNEAQ. Between the trimmed V and J ends, which lost 3 bases and 3 bases, there was a span of 14 bases. DNA of the CDR3: TGTGCCAGCAGCTTGGGGAGGACTGAAGAAGAGACCCAGTACTTC. Encoded protein: CASSLGRTEEETQYF.

Note on this clonotype: It may be a read error: a sequence one base away is much more abundant. The V and J genes are TRBV19 and TRBJ1-5, with D maybe TRBD1 (5 bases). This CDR3 region has 15 residues. V lost 3 bases to trimming and J lost 5 bases, with 14 bases between them. Germline values: CDR1 LNHDA, CDR2 SQIVND (reference sequence). CDR3 loop: CASSMAGGHHQPQHF. CDR3 DNA: TGTGCCAGTAGTATGGCAGGAGGACACCATCAGCCCCAGCATTTT.

This clonotype appeared many times. The chain couples TRBV27 to TRBJ1-5, with a possible D match to TRBD1 (5 bases). The CDR3 length is 14 residues. V was cut by 0 bases and J by 6 bases, with 9 bases left in between. Germline CDR1 is MNHEY and CDR2 is SMNVEV (reference sequence). The CDR3 coding sequence is TGTGCCAGCAGTTTATCTGGGGCAGGTCAGCCCCAGCATTTT. Translated, it gives CASSLSGAGQPQHF.

About this clonotype: One end of the junction is discordant with germline, which a read error may explain. This chain uses TRBV4-1 with TRBJ1-2; 8 positions match TRBD1. Per germline, CDR1 MGHRA and CDR2 YSYEKL. The CDR3 loop spans 16 amino acids. CDR3 DNA: TGCGCCAGCAGCCACTTGGTCGGACAGGGAGTCTATGGCAACACCTTC. Protein product: CASSHLVGQGVYGNTF.

This chain links TRBV5-1 with TRBJ2-7, with D possibly TRBD1 on 5 matching bases. CDR3 size: 14 residues. Germline-derived CDR1 and CDR2 are SGHRS and YFSETQ. Trimming removed 3 bases from V and 3 bases from J, with 13 bases in between. As DNA, the CDR3 is TGCGCCAGCAGCTCGGGTGACAGATACTACGAGCAGTACTTC. Residues: CASSSGDRYYEQYF.

This clonotype was observed a few times. This chain links TRBV14 with TRBJ2-1; TRBD1 might be the D (6 bases). The CDR3 totals 17 residues. Deletions cut 4 bases from V and 3 bases from J, with 19 bases between. Germline CDR1 reads SGHDN; CDR2 reads FVKESK. This CDR3 reads CASSPRQVVWVYNEQFF. The CDR3 nucleotides read TGTGCCAGCAGCCCCAGACAGGTCGTCTGGGTCTACAATGAGCAGTTCTTC.

With respect to this clonotype: An end of the junction does not agree with germline; a read error may underlie this. The chain joins TRBV20-1 to TRBJ1-1; a weak D match, TRBD1 (5 bases). Germline V gives CDR1 DFQATT, CDR2 SNEGSKA (reference sequence). CDR3 length: 14 amino acids. CDR3 nucleotides: TGCAGTGCTAGAGAGACGGGGGACTACACCGAAGCTTTCTTT. This translates into CSARETGDYTEAFF.

This clonotype came up many times. The chain combines TRBV7-3 with TRBJ2-7; 11 bases are a match to TRBD2. The germline V gene encodes CDR1 SGHTA and CDR2 FQGTGA. J gave up 4 bases and V 0 bases, and 2 bases lay outside the gene matches. The CDR3 sequence is 15 residues long. CDR3 coding DNA: TGTGCCAGCAGCTTAACCGGGACTAGCGGATACGAGCAGTACTTC. Translated: CASSLTGTSGYEQYF.

The table lists this clonotype with a count of one. CDR3 amino acids: CASSYPPGGYGYTF. DNA for the CDR3: TGTGCCAGCAGTTACCCCCCGGGGGGTTATGGCTACACCTTC. This rearrangement joins TRBV6-2 or TRBV6-3 to TRBJ1-2; a possible D gene is TRBD1 (5 bases). The CDR3 contains 14 residues. The germline V and J ends were trimmed by 2 bases and 5 bases, with 12 bases remaining between them. Germline-derived CDR1 and CDR2 are MNHEY and SVGEGT.

This clonotype was recorded many times. The chain recombines TRBV19 with TRBJ2-1; 9 bases match TRBD2. CDR1 and CDR2 from the germline V gene are LNHDA and SQIVND (reference sequence). The V segment lost 8 bases and the J segment 4 bases; nucleotides outside the gene matches: 12. This CDR3 has 16 residues. CDR3 in amino acids: CASGLIGAGGYNEQFF. The CDR3 DNA reads as TGTGCCAGTGGTTTAATCGGGGCGGGGGGGTACAATGAGCAGTTCTTC.

This clonotype was counted ten times or more. This chain links TRBV20-1 with TRBJ2-7; D unresolved. The length of the CDR3 is 12 residues. Germline V CDR1 and CDR2: DFQATT, SNEGSKA (reference sequence). Deletions cut 1 base from V and 3 bases from J, with 7 bases between. The CDR3 DNA is TGCAGTGCTAGAGGGAATGGCTACGAGCAGTACTTC. As protein: CSARGNGYEQYF.

This clonotype was observed many times. V gene TRBV6-6 combines with J gene TRBJ2-1; 7 nucleotides match TRBD2. V shed 2 bases, J shed 5 bases, and the junction held 6 bases outside the gene matches. Germline V CDR1 and CDR2: MNHNY, SVGAGI (reference sequence). The CDR3 has 15 residues. DNA for the CDR3: TGTGCCAGCAGTTACATACTAGCGACTGACAATGAGCAGTTCTTC. Its protein is CASSYILATDNEQFF.

This chain uses TRBV7-2 with TRBJ1-1, with D unclear. V lost 7 bases to trimming and J lost 4 bases, with 7 bases between them. The CDR3 is made up of 11 amino acids. The V gene's germline CDR1 is SGHTA and CDR2 FQGNSA. The CDR3 spells CASILGTEAFF. CDR3 bases: TGTGCCAGCATCCTCGGCACTGAAGCTTTCTTT.

This clonotype was detected many times. The chain uses TRBV5-1 and TRBJ1-2; D is perhaps TRBD1 (6 bases). V was cut by 0 bases and J by 3 bases, with 18 bases left in between. This CDR3 spans 17 amino acids. Germline CDR1 SGHRS, CDR2 YFSETQ. CDR3 sequence: CASSLGANPGTYYGYTF. Here the CDR3 DNA reads TGCGCCAGCAGCTTGGGTGCAAACCCCGGGACATACTATGGCTACACCTTC.

V and J are TRBV15 and TRBJ2-3; TRBD2 might be the D (7 bases). The CDR3 runs to 16 residues. The V and J ends lost 3 bases and 11 bases respectively, with 24 bases between them. Per germline, CDR1 LNHNV and CDR2 YYDKDF (reference sequence). As DNA, the CDR3 is TGTGCCACCAGCAGCTTCGTGGGAGGGGGGCCAGACATGCAGTATTTT. It translates to CATSSFVGGGPDMQYF.

There are many counts of this clonotype. The chain has TRBV21-1 and TRBJ2-5; TRBD2 reflects the table's D call only, with no check against the DNA. TRBV21-1 is a recognized pseudogene. CDR3 length: 14 amino acids. The DNA of the CDR3 is TGTGCCAGCAGCAGGGCTAGCGGGTGCGAGACCCAGTACTTC. Residues: CASSRASGCETQYF.

In its sample, this clonotype was seen a few times. Since the CDR3 does not end with the conserved phenylalanine or tryptophan, this likely comes from a read error. The chain combines TRBV20-1 with TRBJ2-3, with D possibly matching TRBD2 (5 bases). This CDR3 has 11 residues. CDR1 is DFQATT and CDR2 is SNEGSKA in the germline V gene (reference sequence). With 5 bases removed from V and 3 bases from J, the gap between germline ends came to 6 bases. CDR3 protein: CSAGETDTQYS. CDR3 nucleotides: TGCAGTGCTGGGGAGACAGATACGCAGTATTCT.